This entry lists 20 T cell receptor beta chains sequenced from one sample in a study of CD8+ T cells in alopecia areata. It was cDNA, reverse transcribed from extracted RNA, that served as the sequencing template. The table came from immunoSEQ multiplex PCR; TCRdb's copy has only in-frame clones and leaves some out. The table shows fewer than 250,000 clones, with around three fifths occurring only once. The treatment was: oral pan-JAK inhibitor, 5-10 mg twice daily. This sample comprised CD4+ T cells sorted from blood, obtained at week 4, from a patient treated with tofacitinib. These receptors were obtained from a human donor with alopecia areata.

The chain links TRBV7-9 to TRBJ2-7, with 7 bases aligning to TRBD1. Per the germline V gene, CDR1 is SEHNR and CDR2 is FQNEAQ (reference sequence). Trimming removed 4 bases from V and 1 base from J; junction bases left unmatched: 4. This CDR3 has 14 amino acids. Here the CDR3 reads CASSSTGYSYEQYF. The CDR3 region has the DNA TGTGCCAGCAGCTCGACAGGGTATTCCTACGAGCAGTACTTC.

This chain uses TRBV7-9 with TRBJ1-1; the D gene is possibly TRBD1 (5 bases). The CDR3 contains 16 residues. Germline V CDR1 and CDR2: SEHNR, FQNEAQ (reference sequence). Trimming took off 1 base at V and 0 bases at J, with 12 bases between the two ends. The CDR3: CASSLVGRVMNTEAFF. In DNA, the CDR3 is TGTGCCAGCAGCTTAGTCGGCAGGGTTATGAACACTGAAGCTTTCTTT.

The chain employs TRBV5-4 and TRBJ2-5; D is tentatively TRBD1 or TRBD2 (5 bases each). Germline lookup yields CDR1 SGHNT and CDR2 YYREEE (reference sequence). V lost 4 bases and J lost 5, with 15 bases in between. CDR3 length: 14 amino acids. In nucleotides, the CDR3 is TGTGCCAGCAGCGGGACCGGACAAGATGAGACCCAGTACTTC. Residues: CASSGTGQDETQYF.

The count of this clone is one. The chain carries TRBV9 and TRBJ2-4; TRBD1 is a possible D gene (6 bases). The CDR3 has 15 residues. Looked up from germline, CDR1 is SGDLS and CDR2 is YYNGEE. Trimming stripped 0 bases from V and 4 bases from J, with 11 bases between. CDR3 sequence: CASSVGAGAKNIQYF. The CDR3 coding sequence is TGTGCCAGCAGCGTAGGGGCAGGGGCGAAAAACATTCAGTACTTC.

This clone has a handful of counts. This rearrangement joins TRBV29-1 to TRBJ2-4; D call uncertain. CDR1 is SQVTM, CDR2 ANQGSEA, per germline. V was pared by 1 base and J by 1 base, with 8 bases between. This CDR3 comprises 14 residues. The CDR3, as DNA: TGCAGCGTTGAAGGCTTCGGGGCCAAAAACATTCAGTACTTC. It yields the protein CSVEGFGAKNIQYF.

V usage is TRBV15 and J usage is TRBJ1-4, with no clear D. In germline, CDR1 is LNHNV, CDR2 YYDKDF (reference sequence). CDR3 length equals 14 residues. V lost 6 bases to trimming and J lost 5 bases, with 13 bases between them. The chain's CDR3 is CATRVEAANEKLFF. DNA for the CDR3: TGTGCCACCAGAGTGGAGGCAGCCAATGAAAAACTGTTTTTT.

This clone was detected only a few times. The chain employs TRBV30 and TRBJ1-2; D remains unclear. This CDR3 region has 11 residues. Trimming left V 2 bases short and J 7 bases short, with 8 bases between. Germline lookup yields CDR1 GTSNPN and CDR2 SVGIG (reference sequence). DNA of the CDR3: TGTGCCTGGAGTCAAAGGGCTGGCTACACCTTC. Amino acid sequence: CAWSQRAGYTF.

Written as DNA, the CDR3 is TGTGCCTGGAGTGAGACGGGGGAAGTCCCCCAGCATTTT. Protein product: CAWSETGEVPQHF. The chain recombines TRBV30 with TRBJ1-5, with a tentative D call TRBD1 (5 bases). Germline values: CDR1 GTSNPN, CDR2 SVGIG (reference sequence). Deletions cut 1 base from V and 10 bases from J, with 14 bases between. The length of the CDR3 is 13 residues.

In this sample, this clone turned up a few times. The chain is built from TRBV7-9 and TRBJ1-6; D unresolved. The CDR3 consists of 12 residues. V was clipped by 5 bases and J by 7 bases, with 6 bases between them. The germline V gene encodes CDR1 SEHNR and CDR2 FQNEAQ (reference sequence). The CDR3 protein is CASSRLNSPLHF. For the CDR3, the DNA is TGTGCCAGCAGCCGACTGAATTCACCCCTCCACTTT. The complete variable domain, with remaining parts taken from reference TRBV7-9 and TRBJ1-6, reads DTGVSQNPRHKITKRGQNVTFRCDPISEHNRLYWYRQTLGQGPEFLTYFQNEAQLEKSRLLSDRFSAERPKGSFSTLEIQRTEQGDSAMYLCASSRLNSPLHFGNGTRLTVT.

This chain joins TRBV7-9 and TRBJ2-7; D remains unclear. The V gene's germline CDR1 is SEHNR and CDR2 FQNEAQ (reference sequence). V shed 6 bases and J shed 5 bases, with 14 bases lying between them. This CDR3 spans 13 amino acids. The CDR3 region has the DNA TGTGCCAGCAGACCCAGAGTGGGCAACGAGCAGTACTTC. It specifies CASRPRVGNEQYF.

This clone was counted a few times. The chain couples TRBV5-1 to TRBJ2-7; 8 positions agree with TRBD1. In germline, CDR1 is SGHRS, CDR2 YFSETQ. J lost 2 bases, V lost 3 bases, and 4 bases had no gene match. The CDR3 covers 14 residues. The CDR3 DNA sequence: TGCGCCAGCAGCTCACCGGGACAGGCCTACGAGCAGTACTTC. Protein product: CASSSPGQAYEQYF.

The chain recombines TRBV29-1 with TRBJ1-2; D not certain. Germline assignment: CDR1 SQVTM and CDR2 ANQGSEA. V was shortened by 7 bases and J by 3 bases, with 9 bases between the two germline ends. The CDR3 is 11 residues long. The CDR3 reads CSATRDYGYTF. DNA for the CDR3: TGCAGCGCGACCAGAGACTATGGCTACACCTTC.

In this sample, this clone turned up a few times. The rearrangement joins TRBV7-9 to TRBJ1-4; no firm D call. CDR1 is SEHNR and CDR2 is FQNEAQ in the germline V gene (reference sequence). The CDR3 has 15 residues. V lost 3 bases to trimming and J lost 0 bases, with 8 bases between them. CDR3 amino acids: CASSLFQATNEKLFF. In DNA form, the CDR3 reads TGTGCCAGCAGCTTGTTCCAGGCAACTAATGAAAAACTGTTTTTT.

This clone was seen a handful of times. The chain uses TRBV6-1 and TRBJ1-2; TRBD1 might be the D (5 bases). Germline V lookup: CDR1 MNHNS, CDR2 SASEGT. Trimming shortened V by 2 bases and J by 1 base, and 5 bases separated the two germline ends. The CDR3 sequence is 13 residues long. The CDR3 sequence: CASSERGNYGYTF. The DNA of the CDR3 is TGTGCCAGCAGTGAAAGGGGTAACTATGGCTACACCTTC.

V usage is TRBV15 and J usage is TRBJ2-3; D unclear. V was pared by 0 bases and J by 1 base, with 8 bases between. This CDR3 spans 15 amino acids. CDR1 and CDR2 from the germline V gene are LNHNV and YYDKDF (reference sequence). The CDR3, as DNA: TGTGCCACCAGCAGAGATCAACAACGCACAGATACGCAGTATTTT. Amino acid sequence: CATSRDQQRTDTQYF. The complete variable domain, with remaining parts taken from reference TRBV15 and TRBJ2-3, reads DAMVIQNPRYQVTQFGKPVTLSCSQTLNHNVMYWYQQKSSQAPKLLFHYYDKDFNNEADTPDNFQSRRPNTSFCFLDIRSPGLGDTAMYLCATSRDQQRTDTQYFGPGTRLTVL.

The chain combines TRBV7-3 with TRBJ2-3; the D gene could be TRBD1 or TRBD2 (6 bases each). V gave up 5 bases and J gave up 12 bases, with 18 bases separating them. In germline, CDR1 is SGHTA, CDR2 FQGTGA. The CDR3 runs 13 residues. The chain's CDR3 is CASSPNTGALQYF. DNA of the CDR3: TGTGCCAGCAGCCCTAACACGGGGGCCCTACAGTATTTT.

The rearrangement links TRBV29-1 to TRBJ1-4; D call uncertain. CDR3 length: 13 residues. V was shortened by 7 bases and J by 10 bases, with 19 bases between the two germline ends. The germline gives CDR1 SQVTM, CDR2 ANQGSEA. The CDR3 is CSADLLDGGKLFF. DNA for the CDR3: TGCAGCGCCGACCTTTTGGACGGAGGAAAACTGTTTTTT.

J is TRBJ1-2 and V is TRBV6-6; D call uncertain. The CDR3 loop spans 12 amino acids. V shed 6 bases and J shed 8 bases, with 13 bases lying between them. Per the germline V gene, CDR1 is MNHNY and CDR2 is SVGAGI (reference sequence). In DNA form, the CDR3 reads TGTGCCAGCAGCCCTGGGATTGGCGGCTACACCTTC. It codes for CASSPGIGGYTF.

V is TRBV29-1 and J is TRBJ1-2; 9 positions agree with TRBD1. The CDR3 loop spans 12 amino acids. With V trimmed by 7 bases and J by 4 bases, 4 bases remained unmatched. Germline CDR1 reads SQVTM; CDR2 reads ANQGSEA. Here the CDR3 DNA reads TGCAGCGCCGAACAGGGGGCCTATGGCTACACCTTC. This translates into CSAEQGAYGYTF.

DNA for the CDR3: TGTGCCAGCAGTTTAGCGGCGGGGGGAAATACGCAGTATTTT. It encodes CASSLAAGGNTQYF. This chain uses TRBV27 with TRBJ2-3; 8 bases fit TRBD2. The germline V gene encodes CDR1 MNHEY and CDR2 SMNVEV (reference sequence). CDR3 size: 14 residues. V shed 2 bases and J 7 bases; nucleotides not matched to a gene: 5.